This entry describes one TCR beta chain. The sample originates from a study of shared clonotypes between healthy human individuals. This CDR3 has 15 amino acids. Germline assignment: CDR1 SGHTS and CDR2 YDEGEE. The V and J ends lost 6 bases and 4 bases, in that order; junction bases with no gene match: 10. The repertoire was sequenced with immunoSEQ multiplex PCR; TCRdb's copy has only in-frame clones and lacks some. The sample records about 2.4 million clones, 93% being singletons. Sequencing input: naive CD4+ T cells from PBMCs. As for subset: CD45RA+ positively selected. The V gene is TRBV5-8, the J gene TRBJ2-5; 9 bases are shared with TRBD1. The clonotype originates from a man between 18 and 35 years old in good health. Some clones in this sample may be carry-over from other donors' samples. The CDR3 region is CASNLGDRDGETQYF. CDR3 in DNA: TGTGCCAGCAATTTAGGGGACAGGGATGGAGAGACCCAGTACTTC.